This TCR beta chain derives from a study of T cells after yellow fever vaccination. After removal of 6 bases from V and 2 bases from J, the junction contained 6 bases not matched to a gene. CDR3 length equals 15 residues. Germline V gene sequence: CDR1 WSHSY, CDR2 SAAADI. TCRdb recomputed calls from the 5' RACE reads with MiXCR, one row per CDR3 protein. The sample carries some 560,000 distinct CDR3 sequences, over 15% recorded once. The chain joins TRBV10-2 to TRBJ2-2; 7 positions agree with TRBD1. The sequence was collected from a man between 25 and 39 years old who received the YFV17D yellow fever vaccine. Sequencing used PBMCs, obtained 15 days after the yellow fever booster vaccination. CDR3 in amino acids: CASSDRVANTGELFF. The CDR3 nucleotides read TGCGCCAGCAGCGACAGGGTTGCTAACACCGGGGAGCTGTTTTTT.